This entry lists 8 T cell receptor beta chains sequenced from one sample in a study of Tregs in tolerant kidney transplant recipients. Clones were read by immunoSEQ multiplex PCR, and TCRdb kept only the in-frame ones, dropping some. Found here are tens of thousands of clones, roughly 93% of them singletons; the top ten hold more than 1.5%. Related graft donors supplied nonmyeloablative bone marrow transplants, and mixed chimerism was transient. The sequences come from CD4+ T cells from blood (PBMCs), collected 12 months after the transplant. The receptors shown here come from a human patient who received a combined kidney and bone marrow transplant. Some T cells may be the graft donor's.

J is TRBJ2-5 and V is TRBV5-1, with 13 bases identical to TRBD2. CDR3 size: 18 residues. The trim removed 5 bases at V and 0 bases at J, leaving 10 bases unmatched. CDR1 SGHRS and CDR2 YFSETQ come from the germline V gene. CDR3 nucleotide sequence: TGCGCCAGCAGTCAACCGGGACTAGCGGGACCGTACCAAGAGACCCAGTACTTC. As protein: CASSQPGLAGPYQETQYF.

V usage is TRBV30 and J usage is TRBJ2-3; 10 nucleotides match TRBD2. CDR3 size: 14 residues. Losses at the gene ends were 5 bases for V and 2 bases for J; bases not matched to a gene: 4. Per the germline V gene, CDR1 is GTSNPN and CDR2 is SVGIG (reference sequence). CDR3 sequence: CAWRLAGLTDTQYF. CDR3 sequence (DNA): TGTGCCTGGCGACTAGCGGGCCTCACAGATACGCAGTATTTT.

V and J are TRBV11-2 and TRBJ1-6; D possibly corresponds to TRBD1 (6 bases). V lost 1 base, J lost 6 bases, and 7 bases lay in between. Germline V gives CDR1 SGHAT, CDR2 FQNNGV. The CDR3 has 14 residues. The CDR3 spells CASSLGQANSPLHF. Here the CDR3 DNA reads TGTGCCAGCAGCTTAGGACAGGCTAATTCACCCCTCCACTTT.

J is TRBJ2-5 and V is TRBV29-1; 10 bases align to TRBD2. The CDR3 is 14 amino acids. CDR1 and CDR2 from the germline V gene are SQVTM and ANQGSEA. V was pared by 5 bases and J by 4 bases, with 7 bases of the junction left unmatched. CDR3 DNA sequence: TGCAGCGTTCAAGGGGCTAGCGGGAGAGAGACCCAGTACTTC. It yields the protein CSVQGASGRETQYF.

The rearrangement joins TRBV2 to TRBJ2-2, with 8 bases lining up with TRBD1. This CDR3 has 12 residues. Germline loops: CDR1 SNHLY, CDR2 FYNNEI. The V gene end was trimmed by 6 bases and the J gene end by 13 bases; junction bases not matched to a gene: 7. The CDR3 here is CASSLRTGRLFF. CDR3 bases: TGTGCCAGCAGCCTGAGGACAGGGCGGCTGTTTTTT.

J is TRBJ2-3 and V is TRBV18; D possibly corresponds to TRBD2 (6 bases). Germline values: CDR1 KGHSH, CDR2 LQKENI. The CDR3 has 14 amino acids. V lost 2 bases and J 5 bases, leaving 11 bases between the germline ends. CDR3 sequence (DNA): TGTGCCAGCTCACCATGGGTCGGGAGAGATACGCAGTATTTT. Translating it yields CASSPWVGRDTQYF.

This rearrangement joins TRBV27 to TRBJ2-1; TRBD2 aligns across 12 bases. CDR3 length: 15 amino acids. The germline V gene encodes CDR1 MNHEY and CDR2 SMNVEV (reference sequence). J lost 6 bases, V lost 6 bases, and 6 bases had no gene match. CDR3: CASSRLAGVLNEQFF. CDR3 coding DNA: TGTGCCAGCAGCAGACTAGCGGGAGTTCTCAATGAGCAGTTCTTC.

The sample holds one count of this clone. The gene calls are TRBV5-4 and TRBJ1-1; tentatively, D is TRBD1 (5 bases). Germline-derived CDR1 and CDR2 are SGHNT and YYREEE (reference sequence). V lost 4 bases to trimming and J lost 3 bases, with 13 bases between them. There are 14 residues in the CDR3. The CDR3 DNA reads TGTGCCAGCAGCCGGGGAGGGGAGTACACTGAAGCTTTCTTT. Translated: CASSRGGEYTEAFF.